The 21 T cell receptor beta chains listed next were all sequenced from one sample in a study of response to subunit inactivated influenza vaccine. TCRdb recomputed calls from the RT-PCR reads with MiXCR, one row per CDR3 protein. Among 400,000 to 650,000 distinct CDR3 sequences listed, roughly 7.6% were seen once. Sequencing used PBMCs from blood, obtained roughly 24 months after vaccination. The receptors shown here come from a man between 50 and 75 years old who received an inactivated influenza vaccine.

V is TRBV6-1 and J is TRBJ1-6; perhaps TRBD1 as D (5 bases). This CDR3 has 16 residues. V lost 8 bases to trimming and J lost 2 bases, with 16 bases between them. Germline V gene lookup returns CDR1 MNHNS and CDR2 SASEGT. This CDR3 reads CASLIGGNAYNSPLHF. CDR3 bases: TGTGCCAGCCTGATCGGGGGTAATGCCTATAATTCACCCCTCCACTTT.

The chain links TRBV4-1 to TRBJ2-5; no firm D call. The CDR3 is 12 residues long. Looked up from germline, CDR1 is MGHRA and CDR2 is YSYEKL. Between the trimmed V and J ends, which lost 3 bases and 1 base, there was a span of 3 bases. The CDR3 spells CASSQIQETQYF. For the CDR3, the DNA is TGCGCCAGCAGCCAGATCCAAGAGACCCAGTACTTC.

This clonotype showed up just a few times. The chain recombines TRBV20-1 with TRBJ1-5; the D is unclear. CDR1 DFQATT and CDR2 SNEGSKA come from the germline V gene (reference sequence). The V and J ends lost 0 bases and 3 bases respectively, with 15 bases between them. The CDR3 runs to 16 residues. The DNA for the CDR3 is TGCAGTGCTAGAGATTCAGAAGGGAGTACCAATCAGCCCCAGCATTTT. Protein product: CSARDSEGSTNQPQHF.

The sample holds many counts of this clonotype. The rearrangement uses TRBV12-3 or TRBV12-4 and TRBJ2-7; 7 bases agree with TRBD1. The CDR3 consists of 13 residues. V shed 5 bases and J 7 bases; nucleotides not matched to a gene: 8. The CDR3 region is CASSDRVPGEQYF. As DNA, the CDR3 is TGTGCCAGCAGTGACAGGGTTCCGGGAGAGCAGTACTTC.

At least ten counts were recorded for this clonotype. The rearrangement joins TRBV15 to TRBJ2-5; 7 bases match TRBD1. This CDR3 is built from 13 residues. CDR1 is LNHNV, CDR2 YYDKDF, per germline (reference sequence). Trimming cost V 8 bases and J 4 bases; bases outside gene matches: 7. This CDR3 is CATSPDRAETQYF. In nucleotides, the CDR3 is TGTGCCACCTCACCCGACAGGGCAGAGACCCAGTACTTC.

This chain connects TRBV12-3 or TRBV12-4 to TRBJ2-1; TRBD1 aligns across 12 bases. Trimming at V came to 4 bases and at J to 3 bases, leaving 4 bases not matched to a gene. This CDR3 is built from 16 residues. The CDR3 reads CASSWGTGGFYNEQFF. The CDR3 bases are TGTGCCAGCAGTTGGGGGACAGGGGGCTTCTACAATGAGCAGTTCTTC.

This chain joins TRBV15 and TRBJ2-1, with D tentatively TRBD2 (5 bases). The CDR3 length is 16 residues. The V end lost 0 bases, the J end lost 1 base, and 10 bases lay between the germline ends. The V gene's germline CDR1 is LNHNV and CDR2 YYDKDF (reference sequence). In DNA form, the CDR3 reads TGTGCCACCAGCAGAGATATCGGGGTTTCCTACAATGAGCAGTTCTTC. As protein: CATSRDIGVSYNEQFF.

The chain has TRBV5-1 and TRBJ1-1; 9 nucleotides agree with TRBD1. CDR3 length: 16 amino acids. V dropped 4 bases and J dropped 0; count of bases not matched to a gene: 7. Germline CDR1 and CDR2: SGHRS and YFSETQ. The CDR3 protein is CASSRGQGLMNTEAFF. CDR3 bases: TGCGCCAGCAGCCGGGGACAGGGCTTGATGAACACTGAAGCTTTCTTT.

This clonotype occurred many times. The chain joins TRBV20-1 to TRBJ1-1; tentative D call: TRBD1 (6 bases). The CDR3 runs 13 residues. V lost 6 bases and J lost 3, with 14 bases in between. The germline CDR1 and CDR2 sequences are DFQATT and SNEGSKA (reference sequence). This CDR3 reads CSAPRRTDTEAFF. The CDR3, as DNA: TGCAGTGCCCCCCGTCGGACAGACACTGAAGCTTTCTTT.

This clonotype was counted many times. CDR3 amino acids: CASSFDGTASYEQYF. DNA for the CDR3: TGCGCCAGCAGCTTCGACGGGACAGCCTCCTACGAGCAGTACTTC. The chain joins TRBV5-1 to TRBJ2-7; 7 bases fit TRBD1. This CDR3 has 15 residues. With 2 bases clipped from V and 0 bases from J, the junction kept 5 bases outside the gene matches. Germline CDR1 and CDR2: SGHRS and YFSETQ.

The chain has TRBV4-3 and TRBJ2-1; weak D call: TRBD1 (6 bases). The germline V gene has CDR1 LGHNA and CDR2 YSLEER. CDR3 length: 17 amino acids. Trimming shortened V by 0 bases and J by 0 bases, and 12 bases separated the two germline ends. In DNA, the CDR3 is TGCGCCAGCAGCCAAGAGGGCCAAGGGGGCTCCTACAATGAGCAGTTCTTC. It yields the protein CASSQEGQGGSYNEQFF.

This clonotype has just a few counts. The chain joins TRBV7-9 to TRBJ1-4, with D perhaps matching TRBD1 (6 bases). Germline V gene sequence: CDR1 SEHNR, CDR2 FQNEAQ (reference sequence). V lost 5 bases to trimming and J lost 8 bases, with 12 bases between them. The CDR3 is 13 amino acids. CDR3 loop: CASSAYRVEKLFF. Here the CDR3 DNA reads TGTGCCAGCAGCGCATACAGGGTGGAAAAACTGTTTTTT.

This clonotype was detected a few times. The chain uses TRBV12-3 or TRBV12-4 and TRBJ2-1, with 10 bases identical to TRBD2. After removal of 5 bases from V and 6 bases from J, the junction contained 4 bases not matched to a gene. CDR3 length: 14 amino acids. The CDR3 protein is CASSRSSGGNEQFF. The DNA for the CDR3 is TGTGCCAGCAGTCGATCTAGCGGGGGCAATGAGCAGTTCTTC.

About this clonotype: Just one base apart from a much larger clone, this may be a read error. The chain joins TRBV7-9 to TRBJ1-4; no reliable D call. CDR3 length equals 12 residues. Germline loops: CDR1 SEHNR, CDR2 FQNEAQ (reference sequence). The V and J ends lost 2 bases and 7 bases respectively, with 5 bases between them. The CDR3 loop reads CASSLSGEKLFF. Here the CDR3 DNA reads TGTGCCAGCAGCTTATCGGGTGAAAAACTGTTTTTT.

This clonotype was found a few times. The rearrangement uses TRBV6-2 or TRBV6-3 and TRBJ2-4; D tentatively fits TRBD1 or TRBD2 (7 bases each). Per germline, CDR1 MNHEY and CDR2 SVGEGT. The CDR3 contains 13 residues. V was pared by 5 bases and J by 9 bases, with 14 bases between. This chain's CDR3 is CASSLTGEGIQYF. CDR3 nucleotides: TGTGCCAGCAGTCTAACAGGGGAGGGCATTCAGTACTTC.

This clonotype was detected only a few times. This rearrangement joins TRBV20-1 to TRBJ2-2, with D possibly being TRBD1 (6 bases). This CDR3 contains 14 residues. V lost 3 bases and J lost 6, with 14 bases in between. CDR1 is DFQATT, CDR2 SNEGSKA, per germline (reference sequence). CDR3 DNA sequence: TGCAGTGCTAGTGTTACAGGGCGGCCCGGGGAGCTGTTTTTT. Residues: CSASVTGRPGELFF.

CDR3 loop: CASSSSGWGGEQFF. The CDR3 DNA follows: TGTGCCAGCAGCTCTAGCGGGTGGGGGGGTGAGCAGTTCTTC. The chain couples TRBV7-2 to TRBJ2-1, with TRBD2 matching over 8 bases. The V and J ends lost 4 bases and 9 bases, in that order; junction bases with no gene match: 8. This CDR3 spans 14 amino acids. The germline CDR1 and CDR2 sequences are SGHTA and FQGNSA.

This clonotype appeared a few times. CDR3 sequence reads: CASSQSPSSGSYNEQFF. The CDR3 coding sequence is TGCGCCAGCAGCCAATCCCCTTCTAGCGGCTCCTACAATGAGCAGTTCTTC. V usage is TRBV4-3 and J usage is TRBJ2-1; 7 positions agree with TRBD2. The CDR3 consists of 17 residues. V was clipped by 2 bases and J by 0 bases; unmatched bases: 7. Germline-derived CDR1 and CDR2 are LGHNA and YSLEER.

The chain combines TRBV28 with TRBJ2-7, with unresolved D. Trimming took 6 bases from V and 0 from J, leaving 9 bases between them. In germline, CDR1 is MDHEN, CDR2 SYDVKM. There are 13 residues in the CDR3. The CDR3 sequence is CASSTPSSYEQYF. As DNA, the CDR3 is TGTGCCAGCAGCACCCCGAGCTCCTACGAGCAGTACTTC.

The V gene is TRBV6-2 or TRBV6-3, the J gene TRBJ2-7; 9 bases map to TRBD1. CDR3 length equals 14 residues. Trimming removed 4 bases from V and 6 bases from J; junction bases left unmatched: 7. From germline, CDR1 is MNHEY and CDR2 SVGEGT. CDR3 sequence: CASSSYRGPGEQYF. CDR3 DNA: TGTGCCAGCAGTTCTTACAGGGGGCCGGGCGAGCAGTACTTC.

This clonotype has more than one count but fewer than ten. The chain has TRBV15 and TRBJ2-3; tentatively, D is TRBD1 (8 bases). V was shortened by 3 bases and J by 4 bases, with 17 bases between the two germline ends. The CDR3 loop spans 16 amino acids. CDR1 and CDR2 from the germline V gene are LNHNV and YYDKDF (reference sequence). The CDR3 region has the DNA TGTGCCACCAGCAGGCGGGGGCAGGGGGCCGCAGATACGCAGTATTTT. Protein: CATSRRGQGAADTQYF.